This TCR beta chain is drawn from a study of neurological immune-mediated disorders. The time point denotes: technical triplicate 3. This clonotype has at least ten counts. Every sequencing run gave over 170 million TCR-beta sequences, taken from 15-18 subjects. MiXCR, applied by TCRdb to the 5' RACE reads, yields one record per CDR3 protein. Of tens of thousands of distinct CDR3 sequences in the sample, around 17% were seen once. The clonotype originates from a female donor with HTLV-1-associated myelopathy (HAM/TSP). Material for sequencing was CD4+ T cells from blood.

The CDR3 DNA is TGCAGTGCTAGAGATAACTACAGGTTGGGTGGCTACACCTTC. Encoded protein: CSARDNYRLGGYTF. The chain uses TRBV20-1 and TRBJ1-2, with a possible D match to TRBD1 (5 bases). CDR3 length: 14 residues. CDR1 and CDR2 (germline): DFQATT, SNEGSKA (reference sequence). The V gene lost 0 bases and the J gene lost 7 bases, with 15 bases spanning the gap.